The 10 T cell receptor beta chains presented below share a single source sample, sequenced in a study of early T cells in non-severe SARS-CoV-2 infection. TCRdb re-analysed the 5' RACE reads in MiXCR, keeping a single row per CDR3 protein. The sample yields 25,000 to 35,000 distinct CDR3 sequences, approximately 6.3% seen once. Sequencing was carried out using whole blood. Every receptor here comes from an adult who was a healthcare worker with PCR-confirmed SARS-CoV-2 infection or an uninfected control (not recorded which).

This clonotype has a count of ten or more. The gene calls are TRBV12-3 or TRBV12-4 and TRBJ2-3; TRBD2 is a possible D gene (6 bases). V was cut by 5 bases and J by 5 bases, with 20 bases left in between. The CDR3 runs to 16 residues. The CDR3 loop is CASSKTSIESGDTQYF. The CDR3 coding sequence is TGTGCCAGCAGTAAAACTAGCATAGAGTCGGGAGATACGCAGTATTTT.

The genes are TRBV5-1 and TRBJ1-2, with 8 bases lining up with TRBD1. There are 14 residues in the CDR3. V lost 4 bases and J lost 2; bases outside the gene matches: 4. CDR1 is SGHRS, CDR2 YFSETQ, per germline. The CDR3 here is CASSTGQENYGYTF. For the CDR3, the DNA is TGCGCCAGCAGCACGGGACAGGAAAACTATGGCTACACCTTC.

This clonotype came up many times. The chain joins TRBV29-1 to TRBJ2-5; possible D gene TRBD2, 5 bases. The CDR3 loop spans 13 amino acids. Trimming cost V 8 bases and J 2 bases, with 15 bases left between them. Germline V gene data show CDR1 as SQVTM and CDR2 as ANQGSEA. The CDR3 DNA is TGCAGCTCACTAGGGATCGGGCAAGAGACCCAGTACTTC. Translation: CSSLGIGQETQYF.

This clonotype rates as medium-sized. The chain has TRBV29-1 and TRBJ2-5; D is ambiguous. V lost 4 bases, J lost 1 base, and 4 bases lay in between. CDR1 SQVTM and CDR2 ANQGSEA come from the germline V gene. CDR3 length: 11 residues. The CDR3 spells CSVGPQETQYF. DNA of the CDR3: TGCAGCGTTGGACCCCAAGAGACCCAGTACTTC.

This clonotype was recorded many times. This chain uses TRBV12-5 with TRBJ1-2; possible D gene TRBD1, 5 bases. This CDR3 is built from 14 residues. The germline V gene has CDR1 LGHNT and CDR2 FRNRAP. V was pared by 1 base and J by 0 bases, with 6 bases between. The CDR3 sequence: CASGLGQTNYGYTF. DNA of the CDR3: TGTGCTAGTGGTTTGGGACAGACTAACTATGGCTACACCTTC.

This clonotype showed up many times. The chain links TRBV6-6 to TRBJ2-5; D is ambiguous. Germline lookup yields CDR1 MNHNY and CDR2 SVGAGI (reference sequence). The CDR3 has 11 amino acids. Trimming shortened V by 4 bases and J by 5 bases, and 5 bases separated the two germline ends. The CDR3 coding sequence is TGTGCCAGCAGTTCTGGGGAGACCCAGTACTTC. It translates to CASSSGETQYF.

The sample holds many counts of this clonotype. The chain joins TRBV20-1 to TRBJ2-1, with TRBD2 identical over 8 bases. The CDR3 is 16 residues long. Trimming removed 0 bases from V and 8 bases from J; junction bases left unmatched: 12. The V gene's germline CDR1 is DFQATT and CDR2 SNEGSKA (reference sequence). CDR3 nucleotide sequence: TGCAGTGCTAGAGATACGAGGAGCGGGAGATCGTATGAGCAGTTCTTC. It yields the protein CSARDTRSGRSYEQFF.

Ten or more counts support this clonotype. The V gene is TRBV13, the J gene TRBJ2-1, with a tentative D call TRBD2 (6 bases). Trimming shortened V by 5 bases and J by 5 bases, and 19 bases separated the two germline ends. The CDR3 has 16 amino acids. Germline loops: CDR1 PRHDT, CDR2 FYEKMQ (reference sequence). DNA for the CDR3: TGTGCCAGCAGCCAACGACTCGGACTAACAAACAATGAGCAGTTCTTC. Translation: CASSQRLGLTNNEQFF.

This clonotype was counted ten times or more. The V gene is TRBV20-1, the J gene TRBJ1-1; D remains unclear. Germline values: CDR1 DFQATT, CDR2 SNEGSKA (reference sequence). Deletions cut 3 bases from V and 3 bases from J, with 11 bases between. This CDR3 has 13 amino acids. CDR3 DNA sequence: TGCAGTGCTAGTCGGAACAGCTACACTGAAGCTTTCTTT. Its protein is CSASRNSYTEAFF.

Concerning this clonotype: One junction end does not reproduce the germline sequence, and a read error may be involved. The chain employs TRBV4-3 and TRBJ1-2; 9 nucleotides match TRBD1. The CDR3 is 15 amino acids. Germline V gene sequence: CDR1 LGHNA, CDR2 YSLEER. This chain's CDR3 is CAGSQEKDRGYGYTF. Here the CDR3 DNA reads TGCGCCGGCAGCCAAGAGAAGGACAGGGGCTATGGCTACACCTTC.